One and the same sample provided the 32 T cell receptor beta chains below, sequenced in a study of cytomegalovirus exposure and HLA in healthy donors. PCR employed 60 Vbeta and 13 Jbeta primers. Assay: immunoSEQ multiplex PCR; the TCRdb copy retains only in-frame clones and omits some. The sample has some 140,000 clones; around 85% are singletons. The sequencing sample was made of PBMCs. The source of these receptors is a woman between 50 and 59 years old in good health and CMV-seropositive.

This chain joins TRBV13 and TRBJ2-7, with D perhaps TRBD1 (6 bases). This CDR3 is 15 amino acids long. V gave up 6 bases and J gave up 5 bases, with 20 bases separating them. The germline gives CDR1 PRHDT, CDR2 FYEKMQ (reference sequence). This CDR3 is CASRDSLLQAHEQYF. CDR3 in DNA: TGTGCCAGCAGGGACAGCTTACTCCAGGCCCACGAGCAGTACTTC. Combining the CDR3 with reference TRBV13 and TRBJ2-7 gives the whole variable domain AAGVIQSPRHLIKEKRETATLKCYPIPRHDTVYWYQQGPGQDPQFLISFYEKMQSDKGSIPDRFSAQQFSDYHSELNMSSLELGDSALYFCASRDSLLQAHEQYFGPGTRLTVT.

This clone occurred once. The chain uses TRBV5-4 and TRBJ2-5, with TRBD2 as a possible D gene (5 bases). Germline lookup yields CDR1 SGHNT and CDR2 YYREEE (reference sequence). The V gene lost 2 bases and the J gene lost 5 bases, with 16 bases spanning the gap. This CDR3 has 15 amino acids. The CDR3 protein is CASSFGWTRGETQYF. The CDR3 bases are TGTGCCAGCAGCTTCGGTTGGACTCGAGGGGAGACCCAGTACTTC.

CDR3 DNA sequence: TGTGCCAGCAGTGCCCTAGCGGGGGACACCGGGGAGCTGTTTTTT. Its translation: CASSALAGDTGELFF. The rearrangement links TRBV2 to TRBJ2-2, with 10 bases fitting TRBD2. CDR3 size: 15 residues. The V and J ends lost 4 bases and 3 bases, in that order; junction bases with no gene match: 2. CDR1 and CDR2 (germline): SNHLY, FYNNEI.

The chain carries TRBV28 and TRBJ2-7; 9 positions agree with TRBD1. Per the germline V gene, CDR1 is MDHEN and CDR2 is SYDVKM. This CDR3 region has 15 residues. J was trimmed by 2 bases and V by 4 bases; bases with no gene match: 6. CDR3 region: CASSSPGQGTYEQYF. In DNA, the CDR3 is TGTGCCAGCAGTTCACCGGGACAGGGCACCTACGAGCAGTACTTC.

The gene calls are TRBV7-9 and TRBJ2-2; TRBD1 aligns across 8 bases. This CDR3 contains 16 residues. The junction had 11 bases not matched to a gene; V was cut back by 6 bases and J by 5 bases. Looked up from germline, CDR1 is SEHNR and CDR2 is FQNEAQ (reference sequence). As DNA, the CDR3 is TGTGCCAGCAGTTACTTCAGGGGGCGTAGGACCGGGGAGCTGTTTTTT. It translates to CASSYFRGRRTGELFF.

This clone has just a few counts. The rearrangement uses TRBV6-5 and TRBJ1-5; D ambiguous. Germline V gene lookup returns CDR1 MNHEY and CDR2 SVGAGI. The V gene lost 5 bases and the J gene lost 0 bases, with 8 bases spanning the gap. The CDR3 has 14 amino acids. The CDR3 is CASSPASSNQPQHF. CDR3 nucleotides: TGTGCCAGCAGTCCCGCCAGTAGCAATCAGCCCCAGCATTTT.

The chain employs TRBV7-9 and TRBJ2-1; the D gene is possibly TRBD2 (6 bases). The germline V gene has CDR1 SEHNR and CDR2 FQNEAQ (reference sequence). V was shortened by 2 bases and J by 7 bases, with 18 bases between the two germline ends. This CDR3 has 16 amino acids. CDR3 sequence (DNA): TGTGCCAGCAGCTTACTACCCCGGGGGAAGGTGAATGAGCAGTTCTTC. Amino acid sequence: CASSLLPRGKVNEQFF.

The rearrangement uses TRBV2 and TRBJ1-1, with 7 bases identical to TRBD1. CDR1 SNHLY and CDR2 FYNNEI come from the germline V gene. This CDR3 contains 12 residues. V was clipped by 6 bases and J by 6 bases; unmatched bases: 4. The CDR3 DNA sequence: TGTGCCAGCAGGGGGGACAGCTCTGAAGCTTTCTTT. This sequence encodes CASRGDSSEAFF.

The V gene is TRBV5-6, the J gene TRBJ2-1, with a possible D match to TRBD1 (5 bases). With 3 bases removed from V and 9 bases from J, the gap between germline ends came to 22 bases. Germline V CDR1 and CDR2: SGHDT, YYEEEE. This CDR3 has 16 amino acids. The CDR3 region has the DNA TGTGCCAGCAGCTCGACCTCAGGGTCTTCGAGTTCTGAGCAGTTCTTC. It encodes CASSSTSGSSSSEQFF.

This sequence joins TRBV30 and TRBJ1-3; D gene unclear. The CDR3 runs 13 residues. Deletions cut 3 bases from V and 0 bases from J, with 6 bases between. The V gene's germline CDR1 is GTSNPN and CDR2 SVGIG (reference sequence). The CDR3 sequence: CAWSSFSGNTIYF. CDR3 DNA: TGTGCCTGGAGCTCCTTCTCTGGAAACACCATATATTTT.

V is TRBV19 and J is TRBJ2-7; a weak D match, TRBD2 (6 bases). Germline loops: CDR1 LNHDA, CDR2 SQIVND (reference sequence). CDR3 length: 17 residues. V was trimmed by 1 base and J by 3 bases, leaving 19 bases between them. The CDR3 DNA follows: TGTGCCAGTAGTATAGGTCTTGGCGGGGCCGACATCTACGAGCAGTACTTC. Its translation: CASSIGLGGADIYEQYF. The full variable domain, with the rest looked up from reference TRBV19 and TRBJ2-7, is DGGITQSPKYLFRKEGQNVTLSCEQNLNHDAMYWYRQDPGQGLRLIYYSQIVNDFQKGDIAEGYSVSREKKESFPLTVTSAQKNPTAFYLCASSIGLGGADIYEQYFGPGTRLTVT.

The rearrangement links TRBV19 to TRBJ2-1, with 7 bases aligning to TRBD1. Unmatched junction bases numbered 11, after V lost 6 bases and J lost 6 bases. The germline V gene has CDR1 LNHDA and CDR2 SQIVND (reference sequence). This CDR3 is 15 amino acids long. The CDR3 reads CASRRRRDSGNEQFF. The DNA of the CDR3 is TGTGCCAGTAGGCGACGCCGGGACAGCGGCAATGAGCAGTTCTTC. Supplemented by reference TRBV19 and TRBJ2-1, the full variable domain reads DGGITQSPKYLFRKEGQNVTLSCEQNLNHDAMYWYRQDPGQGLRLIYYSQIVNDFQKGDIAEGYSVSREKKESFPLTVTSAQKNPTAFYLCASRRRRDSGNEQFFGPGTRLTVL.

The CDR3 region has the DNA TGTGCCAGCAGCTTCACCAGCGGCCAAGAGACCCAGTACTTC. Its protein product is CASSFTSGQETQYF. J is TRBJ2-5 and V is TRBV7-2; D may be TRBD2 (5 bases). The CDR3 length is 14 residues. The germline CDR1 and CDR2 sequences are SGHTA and FQGNSA. V lost 3 bases, J lost 1 base, and 9 bases lay in between. Based on the CDR3 plus reference TRBV7-2 and TRBJ2-5, the full variable domain is GAGVSQSPSNKVTEKGKDVELRCDPISGHTALYWYRQSLGQGLEFLIYFQGNSAPDKSGLPSDRFSAERTGGSVSTLTIQRTQQEDSAVYLCASSFTSGQETQYFGPGTRLLVL.

The chain joins TRBV14 to TRBJ2-2; D not resolved. Per the germline V gene, CDR1 is SGHDN and CDR2 is FVKESK. This CDR3 is 13 amino acids long. V lost 0 bases, J lost 14 bases, and 13 bases lay in between. CDR3 loop: CASSQELGWALFF. The CDR3 bases are TGTGCCAGCAGCCAAGAACTCGGTTGGGCACTGTTTTTT.

CDR3 residues: CASSSLAGGPNSPLHF. The DNA for the CDR3 is TGTGCCAGCAGCAGTTTGGCAGGGGGCCCTAATTCACCCCTCCACTTT. The chain is built from TRBV21-1 and TRBJ1-6; TRBD1, the table's D call, was not compared with the DNA. TRBV21-1 is assigned pseudogene status. The CDR3 runs to 16 residues.

In its sample, this clone was seen a few times. The chain employs TRBV29-1 and TRBJ2-5; D is possibly TRBD1 (6 bases). Germline-derived CDR1 and CDR2 are SQVTM and ANQGSEA. CDR3 length: 11 amino acids. The V gene lost 6 bases and the J gene lost 2 bases, with 7 bases spanning the gap. The CDR3 is CSVGTQETQYF. The DNA of the CDR3 is TGCAGCGTCGGGACACAAGAGACCCAGTACTTC.

This chain links TRBV6-5 with TRBJ2-7, with a tentative D call TRBD2 (5 bases). Looked up from germline, CDR1 is MNHEY and CDR2 is SVGAGI. The CDR3 contains 13 residues. Between the trimmed V and J ends, which lost 5 bases and 1 base, there was a span of 9 bases. The CDR3 nucleotides are TGTGCCAGCAGTCCCGGACTTTCCTACGAGCAGTACTTC. Protein product: CASSPGLSYEQYF.

The chain recombines TRBV2 with TRBJ1-3, with 7 positions matching TRBD1. With 9 bases clipped from V and 8 bases from J, the junction kept 13 bases outside the gene matches. The germline gives CDR1 SNHLY, CDR2 FYNNEI. The CDR3 runs 14 residues. CDR3 DNA: TGTGCCAGTGGAGGGGGCACAGACTTGGACACCATATATTTT. Its protein is CASGGGTDLDTIYF.

The V and J genes are TRBV2 and TRBJ2-5, with TRBD2 identical over 15 bases. The DNA matches TRBJ2-7 better at its end, which makes the J call doubtful. Germline loops: CDR1 SNHLY, CDR2 FYNNEI. The CDR3 consists of 17 residues. The CDR3 here is CASSEAGTSGGYDEQYF. The CDR3 region has the DNA TGTGCCAGCAGTGAAGCAGGGACTAGCGGGGGGTATGACGAGCAGTACTTC.

The chain has TRBV27 and TRBJ2-5; D is perhaps TRBD1 (5 bases). The germline V and J ends were trimmed by 3 bases and 5 bases, with 13 bases remaining between them. The CDR3 spans 14 residues. Germline lookup yields CDR1 MNHEY and CDR2 SMNVEV (reference sequence). CDR3 sequence reads: CASSLAGIVETQYF. In DNA, the CDR3 is TGTGCCAGCAGTTTGGCAGGGATTGTGGAGACCCAGTACTTC.

This clone was seen a single time. The chain is built from TRBV7-3 and TRBJ1-1; 7 positions agree with TRBD1. V lost 5 bases to trimming and J lost 4 bases; unmatched junction nucleotides: 7. The CDR3 contains 14 residues. The V gene's germline CDR1 is SGHTA and CDR2 FQGTGA. The CDR3 DNA reads as TGTGCCAGCAGCCCGTCAGGGGGTTCCACTGAAGCTTTCTTT. Translated, it gives CASSPSGGSTEAFF.

The rearrangement uses TRBV29-1 and TRBJ2-7; D is ambiguous. CDR3 length: 12 residues. Germline V gene data show CDR1 as SQVTM and CDR2 as ANQGSEA. Trimming shortened V by 2 bases and J by 3 bases, and 8 bases separated the two germline ends. The CDR3 DNA reads TGCAGCGTTGAACGCGACAACTACGAGCAGTACTTC. Protein: CSVERDNYEQYF.

The chain recombines TRBV6-1 with TRBJ1-1, with 8 positions matching TRBD1. CDR1 is MNHNS, CDR2 SASEGT, per germline. After removal of 6 bases from V and 2 bases from J, the junction contained 5 bases not matched to a gene. The CDR3 length is 14 residues. CDR3 protein: CASRQQGVNTEAFF. In DNA form, the CDR3 reads TGTGCCAGCAGGCAACAGGGGGTTAACACTGAAGCTTTCTTT.

This clone was seen a single time. V and J are TRBV11-3 and TRBJ2-7; 10 bases are a match to TRBD2. The CDR3 has 13 residues. Losses at the gene ends were 4 bases for V and 6 bases for J; bases not matched to a gene: 3. Germline V gene data show CDR1 as SGHNT and CDR2 as YENEEA. The CDR3 bases are TGTGCCAGCAGCTGGAGCGGGGGGGCCGAGCAGTACTTC. This translates into CASSWSGGAEQYF.

The chain links TRBV5-1 to TRBJ2-2; D is possibly TRBD1 (6 bases). The germline gives CDR1 SGHRS, CDR2 YFSETQ. CDR3 length: 15 amino acids. V lost 6 bases and J 0 bases, leaving 12 bases between the germline ends. The CDR3 nucleotides are TGCGCCAGCACCCCAGGGGCCTCGAACACCGGGGAGCTGTTTTTT. Its translation is CASTPGASNTGELFF.

This clone occurred once. This chain uses TRBV7-2 with TRBJ2-3, with TRBD1 matching over 9 bases. The CDR3 runs to 14 residues. V lost 3 bases, J lost 9 bases, and 7 bases stayed unmatched. Germline values: CDR1 SGHTA, CDR2 FQGNSA. The CDR3 bases are TGTGCCAGCAGCTTTCGTTGGACAGGGGAGACGCAGTATTTT. Protein sequence: CASSFRWTGETQYF.

The chain is built from TRBV6-1 and TRBJ1-1, with 9 bases aligning to TRBD1. The V segment lost 1 base and the J segment 2 bases; nucleotides outside the gene matches: 5. The germline gives CDR1 MNHNS, CDR2 SASEGT. The CDR3 is 16 residues long. Here the CDR3 DNA reads TGTGCCAGCAGTGAAGTTGGGACAGGGATTAACACTGAAGCTTTCTTT. Residues: CASSEVGTGINTEAFF.

V is TRBV5-6 and J is TRBJ1-5, with TRBD1 matching 8 bases. The germline V gene has CDR1 SGHDT and CDR2 YYEEEE. With 2 bases clipped from V and 4 bases from J, the junction kept 17 bases outside the gene matches. The CDR3 spans 19 residues. The CDR3 DNA follows: TGTGCCAGCAGCTTTCGGACAGGGCTGGGGGGTTCGGGTAATCAGCCCCAGCATTTT. Translating gives CASSFRTGLGGSGNQPQHF.

The chain combines TRBV7-2 with TRBJ1-6, with 11 bases lining up with TRBD1. In germline, CDR1 is SGHTA, CDR2 FQGNSA. The CDR3 sequence is 14 residues long. V lost 6 bases and J lost 9; bases outside the gene matches: 4. The CDR3 loop is CASRAGTGGSPLHF. The CDR3 DNA is TGTGCCAGCAGGGCCGGGACAGGGGGTTCACCCCTCCACTTT.

The chain couples TRBV6-6 to TRBJ2-1; 8 nucleotides line up with TRBD2. With V trimmed by 5 bases and J by 3 bases, 6 bases remained unmatched. Germline V lookup: CDR1 MNHNY, CDR2 SVGAGI (reference sequence). The CDR3 totals 15 residues. In nucleotides, the CDR3 is TGTGCCAGCAGTCAGAACGGGGGGGGCTACAATGAGCAGTTCTTC. Amino acid sequence: CASSQNGGGYNEQFF.

The rearrangement links TRBV5-5 to TRBJ2-2, with 10 bases lining up with TRBD1. Per the germline V gene, CDR1 is SGHKS and CDR2 is YYEKEE (reference sequence). The trim removed 4 bases at V and 6 bases at J, leaving 0 bases unmatched. CDR3 size: 13 residues. The CDR3 sequence: CASSGTGAGELFF. CDR3 DNA sequence: TGTGCCAGCAGCGGGACAGGGGCCGGGGAGCTGTTTTTT.

This rearrangement joins TRBV12-5 to TRBJ2-3, with 10 bases matching TRBD2. J was trimmed by 3 bases and V by 5 bases; bases with no gene match: 5. Germline assignment: CDR1 LGHNT and CDR2 FRNRAP. The CDR3 has 15 amino acids. CDR3 amino acids: CASGTGTSDTDTQYF. The DNA for the CDR3 is TGTGCTAGTGGTACCGGGACTAGCGATACAGATACGCAGTATTTT. The whole variable domain, remainder taken from reference TRBV12-5 and TRBJ2-3, is DARVTQTPRHKVTEMGQEVTMRCQPILGHNTVFWYRQTMMQGLELLAYFRNRAPLDDSGMPKDRFSAEMPDATLATLKIQPSEPRDSAVYFCASGTGTSDTDTQYFGPGTRLTVL.